The clone carrying this T cell receptor beta chain has a single count. The assay was immunoSEQ multiplex PCR, and TCRdb's table has in-frame clones only and misses some. This sample carries approximately 130,000 clones, 80% to 85% of them seen once, and the ten largest clones take under 20%. Symptom resolution, clearance, or two negative PCRs marked the recovered donors of Cohort 3. The data originate from a study of blood T cell repertoires in COVID-19. The sample taken for sequencing was PBMCs or T cells enriched from blood (not recorded which). The TCR was taken from a man aged 25 to 40 who had recovered from COVID-19.

CDR3 region: CATSDSYSNQPQHF. Here the CDR3 DNA reads TGTGCCACCAGCGACAGCTATAGCAATCAGCCCCAGCATTTT. The chain is built from TRBV24-1 and TRBJ1-5; D possibly corresponds to TRBD1 (5 bases). The CDR3 runs to 14 residues. From germline, CDR1 is KGHDR and CDR2 SFDVKD. Trimming stripped 7 bases from V and 0 bases from J, with 9 bases between.